This T cell receptor (beta chain) was sequenced for a study of PD-1 blockade in classical Hodgkin lymphoma. Data came from immunoSEQ multiplex PCR; TCRdb stores just in-frame clones and leaves some out. The sample lists around 31,000 clones, 65% to 85% occurring once. Regarding time point: cycle 4 day 1 (C4D1), after 5 to 7 weeks of nivolumab. Relapse after autologous stem cell transplantation occurred in every patient, and brentuximab vedotin exposure varied. The CDR3 spans 14 residues. Trimming removed 0 bases at V and 4 bases at J, with 8 bases between. Germline CDR1 is SGHNT and CDR2 is YYREEE (reference sequence).

This TCR derives from a human donor with classical Hodgkin lymphoma. This rearrangement joins TRBV5-4 to TRBJ2-1, with D possibly being TRBD2 (6 bases). The source material was peripheral blood mononuclear cells (PBMCs), sampled before the fourth cycle of nivolumab. This chain's CDR3 is CASSLGRGYNEQFF. CDR3 in DNA: TGTGCCAGCAGCTTGGGGCGGGGTTACAATGAGCAGTTCTTC.